This T cell receptor (beta chain) was sequenced during a study of T cell clones after liver transplantation. Study results and limitations: Post-transplant time points were not standardized, so conclusions are preliminary. Graft donor-reactive T cells possibly entered the graft instead of undergoing deletion.

V dropped 0 bases and J dropped 0 bases, with 9 bases sitting between them. The length of the CDR3 is 15 residues. From germline, CDR1 is SGHDT and CDR2 YYEEEE. Note on this clone: Its antigen is not identified.

Profiling relied on immunoSEQ multiplex PCR, and the TCRdb table lists in-frame clones only, not all of them. The sample lists about 75,000 clones; less than 90% were seen once. The source material was CD4+ T cells from blood, sampled less than 50 months after liver transplant. This receptor was identified in a human patient who received a liver transplant. Some T cells may arise from the graft donor. V and J are TRBV5-6 and TRBJ1-1, with unresolved D. CDR3 loop: CASSLVSEMNTEAFF. The DNA for the CDR3 is TGTGCCAGCAGCTTGGTATCGGAAATGAACACTGAAGCTTTCTTT.